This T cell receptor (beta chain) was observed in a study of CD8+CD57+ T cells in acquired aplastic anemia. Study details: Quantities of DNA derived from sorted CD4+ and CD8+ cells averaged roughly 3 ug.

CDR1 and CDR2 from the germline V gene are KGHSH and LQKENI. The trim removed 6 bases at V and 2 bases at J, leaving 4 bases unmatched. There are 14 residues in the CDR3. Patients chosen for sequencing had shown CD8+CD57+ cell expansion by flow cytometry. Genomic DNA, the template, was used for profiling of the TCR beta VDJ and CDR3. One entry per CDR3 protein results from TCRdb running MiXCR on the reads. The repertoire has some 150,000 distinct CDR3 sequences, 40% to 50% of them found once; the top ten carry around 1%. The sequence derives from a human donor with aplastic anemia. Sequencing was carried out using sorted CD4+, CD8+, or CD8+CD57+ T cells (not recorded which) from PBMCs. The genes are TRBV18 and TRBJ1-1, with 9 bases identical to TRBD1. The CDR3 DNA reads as TGTGCCAGCTCGGGGGACAGGGCCAACACTGAAGCTTTCTTT. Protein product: CASSGDRANTEAFF.